This is a list of T cell receptor beta chains from one sample in a study of early T cells in non-severe SARS-CoV-2 infection. Each CDR3 protein is one row after TCRdb ran MiXCR on the 5' RACE reads. The sample includes approximately 70,000 distinct CDR3 sequences, 5% of them seen just once. Sequences were derived from whole blood, sampled at baseline. The receptors come from an adult who was a healthcare worker with PCR-confirmed SARS-CoV-2 infection or an uninfected control (not recorded which). Each CDR3 is given with its conserved first and last residue. D genes are given only for firm matches. The size field is filled for only some rows; it gives once, few, many or a size class.

CDR3nt: TGTGCCAGCAGCTTAGTCCGGCACACGGGGACTGAAGCTTTCTTT
CDR3aa: CASSLVRHTGTEAFF
j_gene: TRBJ1-1
v_gene: TRBV11-2
d_gene: .
abundance: .

CDR3nt: TGCAGTGCTCGGGCAAGGCGGGAGGGCACCGGGGAGCTGTTTTTT
CDR3aa: CSARARREGTGELFF
j_gene: TRBJ2-2
v_gene: TRBV20-1
d_gene: TRBD2
abundance: .

CDR3nt: TGCAGTGCTAAGAGCGGGGCGAGGAGCACAGATACGCAGTATTTT
CDR3aa: CSAKSGARSTDTQYF
j_gene: TRBJ2-3
v_gene: TRBV20-1
d_gene: TRBD2
abundance: few

CDR3nt: TGTGCCAGCAGCTTGGACCCAGGGGGGGGAGATACGCAGTATTTT
CDR3aa: CASSLDPGGGDTQYF
j_gene: TRBJ2-3
v_gene: TRBV5-4
d_gene: .
abundance: .

CDR3nt: TGTGCCAGCAGCTGGGGAGGACGGGGGACTGAAGCTTTCTTT
CDR3aa: CASSWGGRGTEAFF
j_gene: TRBJ1-1
v_gene: TRBV5-5
d_gene: .
abundance: few

CDR3nt: TGTGCCAGCAGTCCCAGGGGGCTAGGTTCACCCCTCCACTTT
CDR3aa: CASSPRGLGSPLHF
j_gene: TRBJ1-6
v_gene: TRBV27
d_gene: TRBD1
abundance: few

CDR3nt: TGTGCCAGCAGCTTTGAGAAGGGGCAGCCCCAGCATTTT
CDR3aa: CASSFEKGQPQHF
j_gene: TRBJ1-5
v_gene: TRBV5-5
d_gene: .
abundance: many

CDR3nt: TGTGCCAGCAGTTACTCGAGGACCTACTCTGGGGCCAACGTCCTGACTTTC
CDR3aa: CASSYSRTYSGANVLTF
j_gene: TRBJ2-6
v_gene: TRBV6-2/TRBV6-3
d_gene: .
abundance: .

CDR3nt: TGCGCCAGCAGCCCGGCGGGGGGCAATCAGCCCCAGCATTTT
CDR3aa: CASSPAGGNQPQHF
j_gene: TRBJ1-5
v_gene: TRBV5-1
d_gene: .
abundance: many

CDR3nt: TGTGCCAGCAGTTACTCGACATCCTCCCGGGATTCACCCCTCCACTTT
CDR3aa: CASSYSTSSRDSPLHF
j_gene: TRBJ1-6
v_gene: TRBV6-6
d_gene: .
abundance: .

CDR3nt: TGCAGTGCTAGGGGGGAGGGGACTGAGCAGTTCTTC
CDR3aa: CSARGEGTEQFF
j_gene: TRBJ2-1
v_gene: TRBV20-1
d_gene: TRBD2
abundance: many

CDR3nt: TGTGCCAGCAGTCCCCCAGGCCTGGAGCTGTTTTTT
CDR3aa: CASSPPGLELFF
j_gene: TRBJ2-2
v_gene: TRBV27
d_gene: .
abundance: many

CDR3nt: TGTGCCAGCAGCTTAGGAACTAGCGGCCCGTACGAGCAGTACTTC
CDR3aa: CASSLGTSGPYEQYF
j_gene: TRBJ2-7
v_gene: TRBV2
d_gene: TRBD2
abundance: few

CDR3nt: TGTGCCTGGAGTGGCAACAGGGGAGCCGGGGAGCTGTTTTTT
CDR3aa: CAWSGNRGAGELFF
j_gene: TRBJ2-2
v_gene: TRBV30
d_gene: TRBD1
abundance: many

CDR3nt: TGTGCCAGCAGTGAATACGGAAGGAGGGGCGGCAACTATGGCTACACCTTC
CDR3aa: CASSEYGRRGGNYGYTF
j_gene: TRBJ1-2
v_gene: TRBV25-1
d_gene: .
abundance: many

CDR3nt: TGCGCCAGCAGCCAAGATGGGCAGGGAAGGTCCTACGAGCAGTACTTC
CDR3aa: CASSQDGQGRSYEQYF
j_gene: TRBJ2-7
v_gene: TRBV4-1
d_gene: .
abundance: many

CDR3nt: TGTGCCAGCAGAAATCGAGGGAGCGGACAAGAGACCCAGTACTTC
CDR3aa: CASRNRGSGQETQYF
j_gene: TRBJ2-5
v_gene: TRBV5-6
d_gene: .
abundance: few

CDR3nt: TGCAGTGCCGATCCCGGACTAGCGGGAGACGAGCAGTACTTC
CDR3aa: CSADPGLAGDEQYF
j_gene: TRBJ2-7
v_gene: TRBV20-1
d_gene: TRBD2
abundance: .

CDR3nt: TGTGCCAGCAGCGTTGGCAGGGATCGGGAGACCCAGTACTTC
CDR3aa: CASSVGRDRETQYF
j_gene: TRBJ2-5
v_gene: TRBV9
d_gene: .
abundance: .

CDR3nt: TGTGCCAGCAGGGGACTAGCGGGATCTCCGAGCTCCTACAATGAGCAGTTCTTC
CDR3aa: CASRGLAGSPSSYNEQFF
j_gene: TRBJ2-1
v_gene: TRBV2
d_gene: TRBD2
abundance: .

CDR3nt: TGTGCCAGCAGCTTAGAGGCCCTCCTCTACAATGAGCAGTTCTTC
CDR3aa: CASSLEALLYNEQFF
j_gene: TRBJ2-1
v_gene: TRBV7-9
d_gene: .
abundance: few

CDR3nt: TGTGCCAGCAGGACCGAGGCCCAAGAGACCCAGTACTTC
CDR3aa: CASRTEAQETQYF
j_gene: TRBJ2-5
v_gene: TRBV3-1
d_gene: .
abundance: .

CDR3nt: TGTGCCAGCAGCATAAGACTAGCGGGAGGGGTAAATGAGCAGTTCTTC
CDR3aa: CASSIRLAGGVNEQFF
j_gene: TRBJ2-1
v_gene: TRBV7-2
d_gene: TRBD2
abundance: few

CDR3nt: TGCGCCAGCAGCTCAGGACTAGCGGGAGGCACAGATACGCAGTATTTT
CDR3aa: CASSSGLAGGTDTQYF
j_gene: TRBJ2-3
v_gene: TRBV5-1
d_gene: TRBD2
abundance: many

CDR3nt: TGTGCCAGCAGCATAAGGGGCCAAAGGGACTACGAGCAGTACTTC
CDR3aa: CASSIRGQRDYEQYF
j_gene: TRBJ2-7
v_gene: TRBV7-9
d_gene: .
abundance: few

CDR3nt: TGTGCCAGCAGCTTAGCGGAATACGGGGAGCTGTTTTTT
CDR3aa: CASSLAEYGELFF
j_gene: TRBJ2-2
v_gene: TRBV7-6
d_gene: .
abundance: .

CDR3nt: TGTGCCAGCAGGACAGGGTACTCCTACGAGCAGTACTTC
CDR3aa: CASRTGYSYEQYF
j_gene: TRBJ2-7
v_gene: TRBV12-3/TRBV12-4
d_gene: TRBD1
abundance: .

CDR3nt: TGTGCCAGCAGTCCCGCGGACAGGTTCGCTGAAGCTTTCTTT
CDR3aa: CASSPADRFAEAFF
j_gene: TRBJ1-1
v_gene: TRBV25-1
d_gene: TRBD1
abundance: few

CDR3nt: TGTGCCAGCAGCCACACAGACTACAATGAGCAGTTCTTC
CDR3aa: CASSHTDYNEQFF
j_gene: TRBJ2-1
v_gene: TRBV12-3/TRBV12-4
d_gene: .
abundance: few